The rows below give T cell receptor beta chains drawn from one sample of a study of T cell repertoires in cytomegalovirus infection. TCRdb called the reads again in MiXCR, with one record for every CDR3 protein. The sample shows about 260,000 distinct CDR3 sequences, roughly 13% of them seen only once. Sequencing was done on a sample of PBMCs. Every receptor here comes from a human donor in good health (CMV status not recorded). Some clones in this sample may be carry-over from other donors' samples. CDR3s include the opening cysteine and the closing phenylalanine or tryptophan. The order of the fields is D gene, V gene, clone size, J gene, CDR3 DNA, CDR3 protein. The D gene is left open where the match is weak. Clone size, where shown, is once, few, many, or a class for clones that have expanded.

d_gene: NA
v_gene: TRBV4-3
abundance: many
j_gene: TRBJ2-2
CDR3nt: TGCGCCAGCAGTGTTCAACCGGGGGACACCGGGGAGCTGTTTTTT
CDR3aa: CASSVQPGDTGELFF

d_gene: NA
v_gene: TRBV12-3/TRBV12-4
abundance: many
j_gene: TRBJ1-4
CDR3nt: TGTGCCAGCAGTGGACCTGGGGATGAAAAACTGTTTTTT
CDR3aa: CASSGPGDEKLFF

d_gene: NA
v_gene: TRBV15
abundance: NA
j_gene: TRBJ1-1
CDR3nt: TGTGCCACCAGCCGGATACAGGGAGACACTGAAGCTTTCTTT
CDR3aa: CATSRIQGDTEAFF

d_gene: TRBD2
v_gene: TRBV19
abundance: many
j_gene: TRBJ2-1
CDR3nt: TGTGCCAGTCGAACCGGGACTAGCCTCGGCTCCTACAATGAGCAGTTCTTC
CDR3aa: CASRTGTSLGSYNEQFF

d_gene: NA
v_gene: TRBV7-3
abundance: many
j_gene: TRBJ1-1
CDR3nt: TGTGCCAGCAGCCCTTCAAAGGGCGGGTCCGAAGCTTTCTTT
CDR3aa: CASSPSKGGSEAFF

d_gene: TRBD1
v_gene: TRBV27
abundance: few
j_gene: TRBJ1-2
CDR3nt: TGTGCCAGCACCGATGACACAGGGGGCGGTGGCTACACCTTC
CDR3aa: CASTDDTGGGGYTF

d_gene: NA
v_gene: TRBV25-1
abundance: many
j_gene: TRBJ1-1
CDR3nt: TGTGCCAGCAGACCAGGGGCCCTTACTGAAGCTTTCTTT
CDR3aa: CASRPGALTEAFF

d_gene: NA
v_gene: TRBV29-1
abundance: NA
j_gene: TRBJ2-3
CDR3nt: TGCAGCGCTTGGGCCGCTAGCACAGATACGCAGTATTTT
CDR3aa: CSAWAASTDTQYF

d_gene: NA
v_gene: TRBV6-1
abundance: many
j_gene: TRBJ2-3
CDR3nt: TGTGCCAGCACCGAGCAGAGTAGCACAGATACGCAGTATTTT
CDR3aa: CASTEQSSTDTQYF

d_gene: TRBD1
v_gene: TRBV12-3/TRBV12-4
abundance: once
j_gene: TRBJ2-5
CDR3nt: TGTGCCAGCAGTTCGACAGGGGGGTATCAAGAGACCCAGTACTTC
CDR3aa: CASSSTGGYQETQYF

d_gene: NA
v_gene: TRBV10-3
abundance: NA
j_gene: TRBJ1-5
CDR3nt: TGTGCCATCGGGGAGATAAGCAATCAGCCCCAGCATTTT
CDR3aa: CAIGEISNQPQHF

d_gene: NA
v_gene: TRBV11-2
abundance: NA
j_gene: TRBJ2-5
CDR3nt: TGTGCCAGCAGCTCCCGACTAGTCGAGACCCAGTACTTC
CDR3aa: CASSSRLVETQYF

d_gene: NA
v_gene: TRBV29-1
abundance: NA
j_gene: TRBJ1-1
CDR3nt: TGCAGCGCTAAAAGGGTGGGGATGGAAGCTTTCTTT
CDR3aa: CSAKRVGMEAFF

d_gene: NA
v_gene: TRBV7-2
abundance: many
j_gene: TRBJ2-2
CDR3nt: TGTGCCAGCAGCTTGGGGGTCGGGGAGCTGTTTTTT
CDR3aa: CASSLGVGELFF

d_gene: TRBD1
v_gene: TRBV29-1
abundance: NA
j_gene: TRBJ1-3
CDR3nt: TGCAGCGTTGAAGGGACAGGAGGAAACACCATATATTTT
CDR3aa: CSVEGTGGNTIYF

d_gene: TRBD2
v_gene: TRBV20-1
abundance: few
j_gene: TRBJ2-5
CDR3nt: TGCAGTGCTAGAGGCCAGACTAGCCGGAGGGAGACCCAGTACTTC
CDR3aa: CSARGQTSRRETQYF

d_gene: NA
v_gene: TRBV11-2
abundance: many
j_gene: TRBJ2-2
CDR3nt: TGTGCCAGCAGTCACACTAGAAGGGACACCGGGGAGCTGTTTTTT
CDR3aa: CASSHTRRDTGELFF

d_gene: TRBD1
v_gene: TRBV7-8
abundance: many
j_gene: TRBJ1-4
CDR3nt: TGTGCCAGCAGCTCGGACAGGGTGTTTGAAAAACTGTTTTTT
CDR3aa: CASSSDRVFEKLFF

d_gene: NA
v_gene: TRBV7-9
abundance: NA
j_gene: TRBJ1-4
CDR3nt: TGTGCCAGCCGGGACTCTTCTAATGAAAAACTGTTTTTT
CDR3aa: CASRDSSNEKLFF

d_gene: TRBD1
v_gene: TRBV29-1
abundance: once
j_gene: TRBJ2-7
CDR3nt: TGCAGCGTTGACGGGCAGGGGGACTACGAGCAGTACTTC
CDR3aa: CSVDGQGDYEQYF

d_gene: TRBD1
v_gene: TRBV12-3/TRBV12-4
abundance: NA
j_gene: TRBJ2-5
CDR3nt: TGTGCCAGCAGTACGGGACAGGGGGCAGGCGAGACCCAGTACTTC
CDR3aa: CASSTGQGAGETQYF

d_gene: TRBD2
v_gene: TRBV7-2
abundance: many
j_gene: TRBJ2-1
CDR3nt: TGTGCCAGCGCTTATCGGAGGGCGGGAGACCCCTACAATGAGCAGTTCTTC
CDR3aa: CASAYRRAGDPYNEQFF

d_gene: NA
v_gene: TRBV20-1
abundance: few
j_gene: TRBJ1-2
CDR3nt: TGCAGTGCTAGAGATATCGGTCAGGGCGAACAGCCGAGACAATATGGCTACACCTTC
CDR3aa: CSARDIGQGEQPRQYGYTF

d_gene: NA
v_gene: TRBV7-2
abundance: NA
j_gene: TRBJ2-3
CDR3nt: TGTGCCAGCAGCTTGATAGCGCAGGATACGCAGTATTTT
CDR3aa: CASSLIAQDTQYF

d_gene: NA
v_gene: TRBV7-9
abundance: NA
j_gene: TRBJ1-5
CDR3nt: TGTGCCAGCAGCTTCCAGGGTCTGCCCCAGCATTTT
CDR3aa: CASSFQGLPQHF

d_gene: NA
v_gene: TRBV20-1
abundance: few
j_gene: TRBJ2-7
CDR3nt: TGCAGTGCTAGTGGGGGGACAGCGATCTACGAGCAGTACTTC
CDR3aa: CSASGGTAIYEQYF

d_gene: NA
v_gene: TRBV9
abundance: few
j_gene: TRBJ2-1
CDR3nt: TGTGCCAGCAGCGCTGCCTACTACAATGAGCAGTTCTTC
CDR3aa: CASSAAYYNEQFF

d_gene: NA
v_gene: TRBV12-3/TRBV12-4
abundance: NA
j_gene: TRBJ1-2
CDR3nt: TGTGCCAGCAGGACGGAATATAACTATGGCTACACCTTC
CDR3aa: CASRTEYNYGYTF

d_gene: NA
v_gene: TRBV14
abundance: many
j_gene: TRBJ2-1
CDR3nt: TGTGCCAGCAGCCAAGATTGGGTCTCTGAGCAGTTCTTC
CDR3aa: CASSQDWVSEQFF

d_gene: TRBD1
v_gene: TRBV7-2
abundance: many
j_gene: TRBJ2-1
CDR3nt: TGTGCCAGCAGCTATAGGACAGGGGCGGATGAGCAGTTCTTC
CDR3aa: CASSYRTGADEQFF

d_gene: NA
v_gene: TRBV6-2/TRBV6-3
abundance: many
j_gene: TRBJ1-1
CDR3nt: TGTGCCAGCAGTTCGTCAGGGGCTGCTGCTGAAGCTTTCTTT
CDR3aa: CASSSSGAAAEAFF

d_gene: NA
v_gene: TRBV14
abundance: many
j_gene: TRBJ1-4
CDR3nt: TGTGCCAGCAGCCGCGGCGCGTGGGAAAAACTGTTTTTT
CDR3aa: CASSRGAWEKLFF

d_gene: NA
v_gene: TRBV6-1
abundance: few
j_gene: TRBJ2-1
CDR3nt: TGTGCCAGCAGTGAGTTAAGGATTGAGCAGTTCTTC
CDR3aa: CASSELRIEQFF

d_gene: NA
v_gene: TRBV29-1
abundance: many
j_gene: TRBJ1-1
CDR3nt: TGCAGCGTTGAATCCCGGACAAAGAACACTGAAGCTTTCTTT
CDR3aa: CSVESRTKNTEAFF

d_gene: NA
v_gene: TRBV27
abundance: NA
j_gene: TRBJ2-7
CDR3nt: TGTGCCAGCAGCCCCCTGGCGGGGATCGTGGTCGAGCAGTACTTC
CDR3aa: CASSPLAGIVVEQYF

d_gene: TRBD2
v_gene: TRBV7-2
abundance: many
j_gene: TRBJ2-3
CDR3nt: TGTGCCAGCAGCTTAAACGGGAGGGGCGCAGATACGCAGTATTTT
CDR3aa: CASSLNGRGADTQYF

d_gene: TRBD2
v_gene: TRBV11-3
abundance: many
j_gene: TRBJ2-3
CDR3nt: TGTGCCAGCAGCTTAGTGGCGGGAGGTCCAGATACGCAGTATTTT
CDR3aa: CASSLVAGGPDTQYF

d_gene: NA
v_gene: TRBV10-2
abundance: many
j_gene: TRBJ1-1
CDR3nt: TGCGCCAGCAGTGAGTCTTGGAATACTGAAGCTTTCTTT
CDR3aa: CASSESWNTEAFF

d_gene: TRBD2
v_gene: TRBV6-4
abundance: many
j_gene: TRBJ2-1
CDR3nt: TGTGCCAGCAGTGCGGGTAGCGGGGACTACAATGAGCAGTTCTTC
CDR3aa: CASSAGSGDYNEQFF

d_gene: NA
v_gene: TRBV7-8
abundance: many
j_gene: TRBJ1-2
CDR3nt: TGTGCCAGCAGCTTATATCCTCGCGACTCCACGGCCTCCTATGGCTACACCTTC
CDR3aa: CASSLYPRDSTASYGYTF

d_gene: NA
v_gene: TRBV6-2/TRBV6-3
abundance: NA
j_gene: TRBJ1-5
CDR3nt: TGTGCCAGCAGTTACAATGTGTTTGAGGAGCAGCCCCAGCATTTT
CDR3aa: CASSYNVFEEQPQHF

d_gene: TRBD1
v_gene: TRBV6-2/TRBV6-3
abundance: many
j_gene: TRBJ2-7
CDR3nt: TGTGCCACCCTGACAGGGGGCCTGCGAGTGCTGCCGGACTTC
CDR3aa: CATLTGGLRVLPDF

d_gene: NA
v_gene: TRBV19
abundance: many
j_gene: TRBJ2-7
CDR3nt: TGTGCCAGTGGAAGATTCGGGAGTGGATACGAGCAGTACTTC
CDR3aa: CASGRFGSGYEQYF

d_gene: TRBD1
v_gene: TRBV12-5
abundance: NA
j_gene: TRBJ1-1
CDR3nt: TGTGCTAGTGGTTTAGGGACAGTCATGAACACTGAAGCTTTCTTT
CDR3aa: CASGLGTVMNTEAFF

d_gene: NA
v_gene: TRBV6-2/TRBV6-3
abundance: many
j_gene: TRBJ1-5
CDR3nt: TGTGCCAGCACCTCCGGGCCCCTGCAGCCCCAGCATTTT
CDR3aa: CASTSGPLQPQHF

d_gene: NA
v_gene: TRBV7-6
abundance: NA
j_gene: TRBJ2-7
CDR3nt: TGTGCCAGCAGCTTTAGATCAGGCGACGACTACGAGCAGTACTTC
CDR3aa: CASSFRSGDDYEQYF

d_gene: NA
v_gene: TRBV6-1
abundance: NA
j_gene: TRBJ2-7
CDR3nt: TGTGCCAGCGGGGGCCGAAGACCCTACGAGCAGTACTTC
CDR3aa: CASGGRRPYEQYF

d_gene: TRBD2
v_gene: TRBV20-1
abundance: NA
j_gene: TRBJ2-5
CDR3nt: TGCAGTGCTGTGGGACTAGCCGAAGAGACCCAGTACTTC
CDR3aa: CSAVGLAEETQYF

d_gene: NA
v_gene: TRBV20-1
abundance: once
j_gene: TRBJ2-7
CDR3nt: TGCAGCGCCTTAGCGGAAGCGCAGCAGTACTTC
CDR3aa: CSALAEAQQYF

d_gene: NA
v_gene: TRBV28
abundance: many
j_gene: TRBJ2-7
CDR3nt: TGTGCCAGCAGTTTCACGGCTAATAATGCCTACGAGCAGTACTTC
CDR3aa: CASSFTANNAYEQYF

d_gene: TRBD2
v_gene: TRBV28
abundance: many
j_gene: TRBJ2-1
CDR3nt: TGTGCCAGCAGTAGACTAGCGGAGGCTTACAATGAGCAGTTCTTC
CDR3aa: CASSRLAEAYNEQFF

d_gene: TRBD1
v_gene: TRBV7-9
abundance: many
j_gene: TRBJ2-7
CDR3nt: TGTGCCAGCAGCTTCCTGCAGGGGGCGAGGAACGAGCAGTACTTC
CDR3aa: CASSFLQGARNEQYF

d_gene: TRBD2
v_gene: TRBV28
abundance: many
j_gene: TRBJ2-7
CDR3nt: TGTGCCAGCAGTTTATGGTCCCCCGGGAGGGCTGACGAGCAGTACTTC
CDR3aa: CASSLWSPGRADEQYF

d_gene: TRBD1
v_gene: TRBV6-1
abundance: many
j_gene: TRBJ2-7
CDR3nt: TGTGCCAGCAGTGAACCTCTCCTCGGACAGGGGGGTTTTTCCTACGAGCAGTACTTC
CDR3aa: CASSEPLLGQGGFSYEQYF

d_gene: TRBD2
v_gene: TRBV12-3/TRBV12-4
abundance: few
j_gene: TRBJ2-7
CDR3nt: TGTGCCAGCAGTTTTAGCGGGAGTTTAGCCGAGCAGTACTTC
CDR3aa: CASSFSGSLAEQYF